A single sample is the source of the 25 T cell receptor beta chains below, sequenced in a study of regulatory T cells in long-lasting Graves disease. The sample's time point: persistent/refractory GD, antithyroid drugs over 5 years with positive TRAb. From PBMCs, RNA was extracted and then used to make the TCR library. Building the TCR beta libraries relied on iRepertoire HTBI primers, and CDR3 regions underwent Arm-PCR. TCRdb fed the multiplex PCR reads into MiXCR, producing one record per CDR3 protein. The sample comprises approximately 690,000 distinct CDR3 sequences, approximately 29% of which are singletons, and around 42% rests with the top ten. The specimen was peripheral blood mononuclear cells (PBMCs), collected when the disease was refractory, from a patient treated with antithyroid drugs. The receptors were sampled from a female donor with Graves disease.

The chain joins TRBV20-1 to TRBJ2-7; 8 nucleotides line up with TRBD1. There are 15 residues in the CDR3. The germline CDR1 and CDR2 sequences are DFQATT and SNEGSKA (reference sequence). Trimming took 0 bases from V and 0 from J; bases not matched to a gene: 4. The CDR3 sequence: CSAREHRGSSYEQYF. In nucleotides, the CDR3 is TGCAGTGCTAGAGAACACAGGGGGTCCTCCTACGAGCAGTACTTC.

A few counts support this clonotype. The chain uses TRBV20-1 and TRBJ1-2; D perhaps matches TRBD1 (6 bases). CDR3 length: 17 amino acids. Germline V gene sequence: CDR1 DFQATT, CDR2 SNEGSKA (reference sequence). Trimming took off 1 base at V and 1 base at J, with 19 bases between the two ends. CDR3 nucleotides: TGCAGTGCTAGAGGGGGGCAGGGTGGAATTCGTAACTATGGCTACACCTTC. Translation gives CSARGGQGGIRNYGYTF.

This sequence joins TRBV20-1 and TRBJ1-2; D gene uncertain. This CDR3 spans 13 amino acids. Between the trimmed V and J ends, which lost 6 bases and 0 bases, there was a span of 11 bases. Germline CDR1 reads DFQATT; CDR2 reads SNEGSKA (reference sequence). CDR3 bases: TGCAGTGCCACCGGTTTTTCTAACTATGGCTACACCTTC. Translation: CSATGFSNYGYTF.

This clonotype has more than one count but fewer than ten. V is TRBV6-1 and J is TRBJ1-1; tentative D call: TRBD1 (5 bases). The CDR3 is 11 amino acids. Per the germline V gene, CDR1 is MNHNS and CDR2 is SASEGT. V dropped 5 bases and J dropped 8 bases, with 9 bases sitting between them. CDR3 protein: CASSTTGEAFF. CDR3 nucleotides: TGTGCCAGCAGTACAACAGGAGAAGCTTTCTTT.

The table lists this clonotype with a count of one. At one end the junction does not follow the germline gene, possibly because of a read error. The chain uses TRBV12-3 or TRBV12-4 and TRBJ2-7; D perhaps matches TRBD2 (6 bases). The CDR3 extends over 13 amino acids. This chain's CDR3 is CVSRMEGLYEQYF. CDR3 in DNA: TGTGTCAGCAGAATGGAGGGATTATACGAGCAGTACTTC.

The chain links TRBV20-1 to TRBJ2-7, with 10 bases aligning to TRBD2. The ends lost 5 bases at V and 5 bases at J; junction bases unmatched: 6. This CDR3 has 13 residues. CDR1 DFQATT and CDR2 SNEGSKA come from the germline V gene (reference sequence). The CDR3 sequence: CSALTSGKNEQYF. CDR3 nucleotide sequence: TGCAGTGCTCTAACTAGCGGGAAAAACGAGCAGTACTTC.

This clonotype occurred a few times. The chain uses TRBV18 and TRBJ1-4; D unresolved. This CDR3 comprises 15 residues. The V gene lost 5 bases and the J gene lost 0 bases, with 10 bases spanning the gap. Germline lookup yields CDR1 KGHSH and CDR2 LQKENI. The CDR3 protein is CASSVDGATNEKLFF. In DNA, the CDR3 is TGTGCCAGCTCAGTGGACGGCGCAACTAATGAAAAACTGTTTTTT.

This clonotype was found a few times. This chain uses TRBV14 with TRBJ1-2, with 8 positions matching TRBD1. V was clipped by 0 bases and J by 8 bases; unmatched bases: 11. The V gene's germline CDR1 is SGHDN and CDR2 FVKESK. This CDR3 spans 16 amino acids. The CDR3 is CASSQESPYRGYGYTF. CDR3 bases: TGTGCCAGCAGCCAAGAAAGTCCTTACAGGGGGTACGGCTACACCTTC.

The J gene is TRBJ2-3, the V gene TRBV18; the D gene is possibly TRBD1 (5 bases). Germline-derived CDR1 and CDR2 are KGHSH and LQKENI. Trimming left V 3 bases short and J 3 bases short, with 13 bases between. CDR3 length: 15 amino acids. The CDR3 here is CASSPLSGQTDTQYF. Written as DNA, the CDR3 is TGTGCCAGCTCACCCCTATCAGGGCAGACAGATACGCAGTATTTT.

This clonotype was observed many times. The chain combines TRBV2 with TRBJ1-5; D is unclear. Germline V gene lookup returns CDR1 SNHLY and CDR2 FYNNEI. V was pared by 6 bases and J by 6 bases, with 9 bases between. The CDR3 covers 12 residues. The CDR3 DNA reads TGTGCCAGCAGGGAGGGCTTTCAGCCCCAGCATTTT. Its translation: CASREGFQPQHF.

This clonotype was counted many times. The V gene is TRBV6-5, the J gene TRBJ2-5, with 7 bases fitting TRBD1. Germline CDR1 and CDR2: MNHEY and SVGAGI. V lost 4 bases to trimming and J lost 3 bases; unmatched junction nucleotides: 2. The CDR3 has 13 amino acids. CDR3 coding DNA: TGTGCCAGCAGTTGGGACAGCGAAGAGACCCAGTACTTC. Its translation is CASSWDSEETQYF.

This clonotype was observed a handful of times. J is TRBJ2-5 and V is TRBV5-6, with TRBD2 as a possible D gene (6 bases). The CDR3 totals 15 residues. The germline V and J ends were trimmed by 3 bases and 5 bases, with 17 bases remaining between them. Germline V CDR1 and CDR2: SGHDT, YYEEEE. CDR3 DNA: TGTGCCAGCAGCTGGAGGACTACCCGAACGGAGACCCAGTACTTC. Translated, it gives CASSWRTTRTETQYF.

V and J are TRBV5-1 and TRBJ2-4; D is ambiguous. CDR3 length equals 14 residues. Trimming removed 3 bases at V and 8 bases at J, with 15 bases between. CDR1 is SGHRS, CDR2 YFSETQ, per germline. The CDR3 nucleotides are TGCGCCAGCAGCTCGGCCCCCCTTGGGGACATTCAGTACTTC. This codes for CASSSAPLGDIQYF.

This clonotype was detected many times. The chain joins TRBV11-2 to TRBJ1-2, with D perhaps TRBD1 (5 bases). Deletions cut 8 bases from V and 2 bases from J, with 21 bases between. Per germline, CDR1 SGHAT and CDR2 FQNNGV. This CDR3 region has 16 residues. The CDR3 protein is CASRSLRGNQNYGYTF. DNA for the CDR3: TGTGCCAGCCGCAGTCTCCGGGGCAATCAAAACTATGGCTACACCTTC.

The chain carries TRBV15 and TRBJ1-2, with TRBD1 as a possible D gene (5 bases). With 0 bases removed from V and 4 bases from J, the gap between germline ends came to 12 bases. CDR3 size: 15 residues. Germline V lookup: CDR1 LNHNV, CDR2 YYDKDF (reference sequence). As DNA, the CDR3 is TGTGCCACCAGCAGAGATAAGGGACTGGGCTATGGCTACACCTTC. This sequence encodes CATSRDKGLGYGYTF.

The sample holds many counts of this clonotype. The V and J genes are TRBV12-3 or TRBV12-4 and TRBJ1-4, with 8 bases aligning to TRBD1. The CDR3 sequence is 14 residues long. V was clipped by 8 bases and J by 8 bases; unmatched bases: 10. CDR3 residues: CASRSGGLGEKLFF. In nucleotides, the CDR3 is TGTGCCAGCCGTTCAGGGGGCCTGGGAGAAAAACTGTTTTTT.

This clonotype was observed a handful of times. This clone may be a read error of a much larger clone one base away. The chain has TRBV2 and TRBJ1-1, with 7 nucleotides matching TRBD1. The CDR3 loop spans 16 amino acids. Germline values: CDR1 SNHLY, CDR2 FYNNEI. The DNA of the CDR3 is TGTGCCAGCAGTGAGCCTCCGACAGGGCTTAGCACTGAAACTTTCTTT. It translates to CASSEPPTGLSTETFF. The complete variable domain, with remaining parts taken from reference TRBV2 and TRBJ1-1, reads EPEVTQTPSHQVTQMGQEVILRCVPISNHLYFYWYRQILGQKVEFLVSFYNNEISEKSEIFDDQFSVERPDGSNFTLKIRSTKLEDSAMYFCASSEPPTGLSTETFFGQGTRLTVV.

The rearrangement links TRBV11-2 to TRBJ2-2, with 12 bases fitting TRBD2. The CDR3 contains 18 residues. The germline V gene encodes CDR1 SGHAT and CDR2 FQNNGV. After removal of 1 base from V and 1 base from J, the junction contained 4 bases not matched to a gene. The CDR3 reads CASSLVLAGGGNTGELFF. The CDR3 nucleotides are TGTGCCAGCAGCTTAGTACTAGCGGGAGGAGGGAACACCGGGGAGCTGTTTTTT.

This rearrangement joins TRBV29-1 to TRBJ1-1; D unresolved. V lost 4 bases to trimming and J lost 5 bases, with 11 bases between them. Germline CDR1 reads SQVTM; CDR2 reads ANQGSEA. The CDR3 has 12 residues. The CDR3 DNA reads TGCAGCGTTGTGGGATTAGGGACTGAAGCTTTCTTT. This codes for CSVVGLGTEAFF.

The chain has TRBV19 and TRBJ1-1, with a weak D call TRBD1 (5 bases). V was clipped by 4 bases and J by 3 bases, with 12 bases between them. The CDR3 loop spans 14 amino acids. CDR1 is LNHDA and CDR2 is SQIVND in the germline V gene (reference sequence). In DNA form, the CDR3 reads TGTGCCAGTAGTACGACAGATCTCTACACTGAAGCTTTCTTT. Protein sequence: CASSTTDLYTEAFF.

The chain links TRBV20-1 to TRBJ2-2; tentatively, D is TRBD2 (5 bases). This CDR3 region has 14 residues. CDR1 and CDR2 (germline): DFQATT, SNEGSKA (reference sequence). Trimming pared 5 bases from V and 2 bases from J, leaving 12 bases between. DNA of the CDR3: TGCAGTGCTTACCCGGGAAAAAACACCGGGGAGCTGTTTTTT. It translates to CSAYPGKNTGELFF.

This clonotype was counted ten times or more. The chain uses TRBV19 and TRBJ1-1; 7 nucleotides align to TRBD1. V was clipped by 7 bases and J by 4 bases; unmatched bases: 15. This CDR3 has 16 amino acids. The germline V gene encodes CDR1 LNHDA and CDR2 SQIVND (reference sequence). The CDR3 bases are TGTGCCAGTAAAGCAGTGGAGGGGGCCCGGGGCACTGAAGCTTTCTTT. Its protein product is CASKAVEGARGTEAFF.

The gene calls are TRBV27 and TRBJ2-6, with unresolved D. The CDR3 has 13 residues. The V and J ends lost 8 bases and 4 bases respectively, with 9 bases between them. From germline, CDR1 is MNHEY and CDR2 SMNVEV (reference sequence). The CDR3 nucleotides are TGTGCCAGCGGCATAAGCGGGGCCAACGTCCTGACTTTC. This translates into CASGISGANVLTF.

This clonotype has just a few counts. The rearrangement joins TRBV27 to TRBJ1-2, with D unclear. Germline V gene data show CDR1 as MNHEY and CDR2 as SMNVEV (reference sequence). Trimming removed 6 bases from V and 2 bases from J, with 19 bases in between. The CDR3 has 16 amino acids. CDR3 in amino acids: CASSPSALEGNYGYTF. In nucleotides, the CDR3 is TGTGCCAGCAGCCCTTCTGCTCTTGAGGGAAACTATGGCTACACCTTC.

This clonotype came up many times. This chain uses TRBV28 with TRBJ2-2; tentatively, D is TRBD1 (6 bases). V lost 7 bases and J lost 6, with 18 bases in between. Germline loops: CDR1 MDHEN, CDR2 SYDVKM. This CDR3 is 15 amino acids long. CDR3 sequence: CASKKQQGPSGELFF. The CDR3 nucleotides are TGTGCCAGCAAGAAACAACAGGGACCCTCCGGGGAGCTGTTTTTT.